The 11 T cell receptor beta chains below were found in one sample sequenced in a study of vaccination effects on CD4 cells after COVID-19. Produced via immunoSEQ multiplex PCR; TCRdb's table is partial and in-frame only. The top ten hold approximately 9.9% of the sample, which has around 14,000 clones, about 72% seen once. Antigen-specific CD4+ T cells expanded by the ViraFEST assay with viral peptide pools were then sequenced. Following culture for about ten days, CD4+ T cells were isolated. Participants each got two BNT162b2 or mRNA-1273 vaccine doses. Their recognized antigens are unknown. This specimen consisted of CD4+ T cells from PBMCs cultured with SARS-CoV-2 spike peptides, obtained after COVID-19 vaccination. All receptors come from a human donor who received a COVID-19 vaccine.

CDR3 sequence reads: CASSYSPGSGTEAFF. CDR3 DNA: TGTGCCAGCAGTTACAGTCCGGGGTCTGGCACTGAAGCTTTCTTT. V and J are TRBV6-5 and TRBJ1-1, with unresolved D. V dropped 2 bases and J dropped 4 bases, with 14 bases sitting between them. This CDR3 is built from 15 residues. CDR1 and CDR2 from the germline V gene are MNHEY and SVGAGI.

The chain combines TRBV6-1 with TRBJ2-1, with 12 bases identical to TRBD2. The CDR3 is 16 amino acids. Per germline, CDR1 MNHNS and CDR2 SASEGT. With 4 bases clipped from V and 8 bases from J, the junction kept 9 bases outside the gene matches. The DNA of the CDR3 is TGTGCCAGCAGTGGTTCTAGCGGGAGGGCTTTGGATGAGCAGTTCTTC. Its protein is CASSGSSGRALDEQFF.

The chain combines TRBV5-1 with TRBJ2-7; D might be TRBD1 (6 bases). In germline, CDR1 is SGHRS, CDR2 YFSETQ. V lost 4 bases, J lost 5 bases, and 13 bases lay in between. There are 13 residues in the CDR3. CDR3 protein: CASSLTGFDEQYF. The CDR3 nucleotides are TGCGCCAGCAGCCTGACAGGTTTCGACGAGCAGTACTTC.

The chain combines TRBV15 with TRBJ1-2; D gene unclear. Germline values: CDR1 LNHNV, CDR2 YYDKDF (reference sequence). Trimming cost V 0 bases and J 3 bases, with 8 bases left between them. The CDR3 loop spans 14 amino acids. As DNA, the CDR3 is TGTGCCACCAGCAGAGATCCGGAGGACTATGGCTACACCTTC. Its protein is CATSRDPEDYGYTF. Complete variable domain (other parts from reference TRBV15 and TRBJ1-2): DAMVIQNPRYQVTQFGKPVTLSCSQTLNHNVMYWYQQKSSQAPKLLFHYYDKDFNNEADTPDNFQSRRPNTSFCFLDIRSPGLGDTAMYLCATSRDPEDYGYTFGSGTRLTVV.

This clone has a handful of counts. DNA of the CDR3: TGTGCCAGTAGTATCATTACAGCTAACAATGAGCAGTTCTTC. The encoded protein is CASSIITANNEQFF. The chain links TRBV19 to TRBJ2-1; D uncertain. From germline, CDR1 is LNHDA and CDR2 SQIVND (reference sequence). This CDR3 contains 14 residues. Trimming pared 3 bases from V and 5 bases from J, leaving 11 bases between.

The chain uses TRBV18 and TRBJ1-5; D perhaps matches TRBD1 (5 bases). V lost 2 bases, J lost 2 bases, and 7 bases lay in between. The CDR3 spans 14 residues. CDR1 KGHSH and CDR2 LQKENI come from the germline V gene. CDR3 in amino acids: CASSPAQGNQPQHF. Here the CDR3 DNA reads TGTGCCAGCTCACCAGCACAGGGCAATCAGCCCCAGCATTTT. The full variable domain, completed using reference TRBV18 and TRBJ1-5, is NAGVMQNPRHLVRRRGQEARLRCSPMKGHSHVYWYRQLPEEGLKFMVYLQKENIIDESGMPKERFSAEFPKEGPSILRIQQVVRGDSAAYFCASSPAQGNQPQHFGDGTRLSIL.

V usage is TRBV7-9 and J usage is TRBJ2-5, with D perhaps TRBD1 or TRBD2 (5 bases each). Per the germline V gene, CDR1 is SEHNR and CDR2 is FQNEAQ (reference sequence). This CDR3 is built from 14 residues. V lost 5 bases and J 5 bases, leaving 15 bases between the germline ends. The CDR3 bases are TGTGCCAGCAGCCTTGGGACCGCAGGGGAGACCCAGTACTTC. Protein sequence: CASSLGTAGETQYF.

CDR3 residues: CASSQPGSGGYTF. The CDR3 DNA sequence: TGCGCCAGCAGCCAGCCGGGTTCGGGCGGCTACACCTTC. The chain joins TRBV4-1 to TRBJ1-2; no definite D call. Germline V gene lookup returns CDR1 MGHRA and CDR2 YSYEKL. The germline V and J ends were trimmed by 3 bases and 8 bases, with 13 bases remaining between them. The CDR3 runs to 13 residues.

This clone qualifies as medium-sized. In nucleotides, the CDR3 is TGCGCCAGCAGCTTGGCGTCGGGGGATAACACTGAAGCTTTCTTT. This encodes CASSLASGDNTEAFF. The chain carries TRBV5-1 and TRBJ1-1, with D possibly TRBD1 on 5 matching bases. Germline CDR1 reads SGHRS; CDR2 reads YFSETQ. Trimming cost V 0 bases and J 2 bases, with 11 bases left between them. The CDR3 is 15 residues long.

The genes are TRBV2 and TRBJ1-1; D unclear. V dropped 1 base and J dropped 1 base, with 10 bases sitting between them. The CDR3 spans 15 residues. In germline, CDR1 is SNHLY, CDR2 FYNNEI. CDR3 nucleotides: TGTGCCAGCAGTGAAGGTTTGGGGAGGAACACTGAAGCTTTCTTT. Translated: CASSEGLGRNTEAFF.

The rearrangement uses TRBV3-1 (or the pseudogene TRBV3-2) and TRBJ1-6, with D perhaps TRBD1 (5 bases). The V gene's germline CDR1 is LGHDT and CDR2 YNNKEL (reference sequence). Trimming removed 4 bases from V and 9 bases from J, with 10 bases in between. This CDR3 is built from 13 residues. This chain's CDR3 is CASSPARVSPLHF. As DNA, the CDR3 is TGTGCCAGCAGCCCGGCCAGGGTTTCACCCCTCCACTTT.